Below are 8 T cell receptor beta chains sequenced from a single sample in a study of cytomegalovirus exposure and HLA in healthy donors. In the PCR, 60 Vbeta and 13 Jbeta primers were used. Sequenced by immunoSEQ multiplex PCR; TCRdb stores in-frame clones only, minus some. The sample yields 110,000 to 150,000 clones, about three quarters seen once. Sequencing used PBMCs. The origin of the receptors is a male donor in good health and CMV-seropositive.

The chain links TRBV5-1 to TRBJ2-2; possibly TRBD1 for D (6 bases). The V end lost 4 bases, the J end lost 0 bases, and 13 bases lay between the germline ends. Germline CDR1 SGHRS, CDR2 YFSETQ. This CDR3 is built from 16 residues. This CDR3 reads CASSRDRTANTGELFF. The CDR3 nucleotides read TGCGCCAGCAGCCGAGACAGGACCGCGAACACCGGGGAGCTGTTTTTT.

CDR3 region: CASSPNPPTSGSYEQYF. The CDR3 DNA is TGTGCCAGCAGCCCCAACCCCCCGACTAGCGGGAGCTACGAGCAGTACTTC. The V call is TRBV27, the J call TRBJ2-7; TRBD2 matches at 12 bases. Germline V gene data show CDR1 as MNHEY and CDR2 as SMNVEV (reference sequence). The length of the CDR3 is 17 residues. Trimming at V came to 6 bases and at J to 3 bases, leaving 12 bases not matched to a gene.

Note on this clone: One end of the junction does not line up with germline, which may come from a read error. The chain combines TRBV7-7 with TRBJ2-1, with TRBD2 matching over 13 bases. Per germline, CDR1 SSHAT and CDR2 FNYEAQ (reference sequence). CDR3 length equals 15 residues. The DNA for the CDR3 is TGTGCTAGCAGTTTGACTAGCGGGGGGAGCAATGAGCAGTTCTTC. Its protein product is CASSLTSGGSNEQFF.

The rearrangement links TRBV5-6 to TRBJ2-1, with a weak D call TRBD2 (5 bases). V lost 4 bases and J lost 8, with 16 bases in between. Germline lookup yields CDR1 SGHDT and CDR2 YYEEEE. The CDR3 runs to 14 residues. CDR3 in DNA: TGTGCCAGCAGCGCCGGGAATCCTGGGGATGAGCAGTTCTTC. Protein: CASSAGNPGDEQFF.

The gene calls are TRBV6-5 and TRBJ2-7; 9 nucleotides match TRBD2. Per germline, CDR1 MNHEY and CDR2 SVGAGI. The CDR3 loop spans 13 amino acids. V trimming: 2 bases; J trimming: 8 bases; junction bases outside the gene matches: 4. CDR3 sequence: CASSYGLAGKQYF. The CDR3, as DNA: TGTGCCAGCAGTTACGGGCTAGCGGGAAAGCAGTACTTC.

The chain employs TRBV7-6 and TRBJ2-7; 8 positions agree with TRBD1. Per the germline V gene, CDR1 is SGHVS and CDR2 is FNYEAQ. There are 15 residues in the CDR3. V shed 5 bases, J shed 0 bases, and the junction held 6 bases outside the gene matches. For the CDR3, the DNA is TGTGCCAGCAGCCCTAGACAGGGGAGCTCCTACGAGCAGTACTTC. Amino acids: CASSPRQGSSYEQYF.

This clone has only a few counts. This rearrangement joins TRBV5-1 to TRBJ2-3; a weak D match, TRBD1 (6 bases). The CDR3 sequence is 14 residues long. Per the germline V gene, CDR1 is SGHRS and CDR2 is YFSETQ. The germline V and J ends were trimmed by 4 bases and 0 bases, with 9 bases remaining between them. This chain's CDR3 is CASSPQGSTDTQYF. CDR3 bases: TGCGCCAGCAGCCCCCAGGGGAGCACAGATACGCAGTATTTT.

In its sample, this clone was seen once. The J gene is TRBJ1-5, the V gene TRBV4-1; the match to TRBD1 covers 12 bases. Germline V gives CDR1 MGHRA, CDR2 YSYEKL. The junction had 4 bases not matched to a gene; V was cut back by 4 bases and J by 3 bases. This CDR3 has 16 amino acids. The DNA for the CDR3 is TGCGCCAGCAGCCTTGGGACAGGGGGCACCAATCAGCCCCAGCATTTT. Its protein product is CASSLGTGGTNQPQHF.